These 26 T cell receptor beta chains were sequenced from one sample in a study of blood T cell repertoires in COVID-19. The table came from immunoSEQ multiplex PCR; TCRdb's copy has only in-frame clones and leaves some out. The sample has roughly 250,000 clones, about 83% seen once. The specimen sequenced was peripheral blood. These receptors all come from a human donor in a cohort sampled during active COVID-19.

The chain is built from TRBV3-1 (or the pseudogene TRBV3-2) and TRBJ2-2; 8 nucleotides match TRBD2. V shed 4 bases, J shed 6 bases, and the junction held 13 bases outside the gene matches. Looked up from germline, CDR1 is LGHDT and CDR2 is YNNKEL (reference sequence). CDR3 length: 17 amino acids. CDR3 in amino acids: CASSLLRGTRRAGELFF. CDR3 bases: TGTGCCAGCAGCCTTCTCCGGGGGACTAGAAGGGCCGGGGAGCTGTTTTTT.

Regarding this clone: A read error may account for a junction end that differs from germline. This chain joins TRBV7-7 and TRBJ2-5, with TRBD2 matching 9 bases. Germline lookup yields CDR1 SSHAT and CDR2 FNYEAQ (reference sequence). The CDR3 consists of 14 residues. DNA of the CDR3: TGTGCTAGCAGCTTAGCGGGAGAGGCGAAGACCCAGTACTTC. Protein sequence: CASSLAGEAKTQYF.

The chain uses TRBV7-9 and TRBJ2-7; D is possibly TRBD2 (5 bases). Trimming took off 2 bases at V and 2 bases at J, with 13 bases between the two ends. This CDR3 comprises 15 residues. Germline V CDR1 and CDR2: SEHNR, FQNEAQ (reference sequence). The CDR3 loop reads CASSLTLGSPYEQYF. DNA for the CDR3: TGTGCCAGCAGCTTAACCCTAGGGAGCCCCTACGAGCAGTACTTC.

This clone was seen only a few times. The chain has TRBV7-9 and TRBJ1-4; 7 nucleotides align to TRBD1. Germline-derived CDR1 and CDR2 are SEHNR and FQNEAQ (reference sequence). Trimming removed 1 base from V and 7 bases from J; junction bases left unmatched: 3. The CDR3 has 14 residues. As DNA, the CDR3 is TGTGCCAGCAGCTTAGGGCAGGGGGTTGAAAAACTGTTTTTT. Protein: CASSLGQGVEKLFF.

This clone was seen a few times. The chain has TRBV25-1 and TRBJ1-1; D is unresolved. This CDR3 has 13 amino acids. Deletions cut 6 bases from V and 0 bases from J, with 8 bases between. Germline loops: CDR1 MGHDK, CDR2 SYGVNS. The CDR3 nucleotides are TGTGCCAGCAGCGCTGGCCTGAACACTGAAGCTTTCTTT. Its protein is CASSAGLNTEAFF.

The CDR3 sequence: CATSAGTGEARTYNEQFF. The CDR3 bases are TGTGCCACCTCTGCCGGGACAGGGGAAGCCCGGACCTACAATGAGCAGTTCTTC. The J gene is TRBJ2-1, the V gene TRBV19; TRBD1 matches at 10 bases. From germline, CDR1 is LNHDA and CDR2 SQIVND (reference sequence). With V trimmed by 10 bases and J by 2 bases, 17 bases remained unmatched. The length of the CDR3 is 18 residues.

This clone was found many times. V gene TRBV11-2 combines with J gene TRBJ1-5, with TRBD1 matching over 9 bases. This CDR3 has 14 residues. V dropped 4 bases and J dropped 4; count of bases not matched to a gene: 2. CDR1 is SGHAT and CDR2 is FQNNGV in the germline V gene. In nucleotides, the CDR3 is TGTGCCAGCAGCTGGGGACAGGGTAATCAGCCCCAGCATTTT. It translates to CASSWGQGNQPQHF.

CDR3 loop: CASRTLAGGFHEQFF. In DNA form, the CDR3 reads TGTGCCAGTAGGACGCTAGCGGGAGGGTTCCATGAGCAGTTCTTC. The V and J genes are TRBV19 and TRBJ2-1; 12 nucleotides line up with TRBD2. The germline CDR1 and CDR2 sequences are LNHDA and SQIVND (reference sequence). The CDR3 spans 15 residues. Trimming removed 6 bases from V and 8 bases from J; junction bases left unmatched: 8. Using reference TRBV19 and TRBJ2-1 for the parts outside the CDR3, the full variable domain is DGGITQSPKYLFRKEGQNVTLSCEQNLNHDAMYWYRQDPGQGLRLIYYSQIVNDFQKGDIAEGYSVSREKKESFPLTVTSAQKNPTAFYLCASRTLAGGFHEQFFGPGTRLTVL.

The genes are TRBV11-1 and TRBJ2-2; TRBD1 might be the D (5 bases). Trimming took off 1 base at V and 3 bases at J, with 9 bases between the two ends. Germline CDR1 reads SGHAT; CDR2 reads FQDESV (reference sequence). There are 15 residues in the CDR3. CDR3 protein: CASSLVGDDTGELFF. In DNA, the CDR3 is TGTGCCAGCAGCTTAGTAGGGGATGACACCGGGGAGCTGTTTTTT.

V gene TRBV21-1 combines with J gene TRBJ1-4. TRBV21-1 corresponds to a pseudogene. This CDR3 spans 15 amino acids. The CDR3 DNA follows: TGTGCCAGCAGCAAAGCGGGGAGGGCTAATGAAAAACTGTTTTTT. Protein sequence: CASSKAGRANEKLFF.

V gene TRBV5-4 combines with J gene TRBJ2-1; 9 bases agree with TRBD1. Germline values: CDR1 SGHNT, CDR2 YYREEE (reference sequence). This CDR3 region has 16 residues. V lost 3 bases, J lost 6 bases, and 10 bases stayed unmatched. The CDR3 sequence is CASSWADRGPSNEQFF. In DNA, the CDR3 is TGTGCCAGCAGCTGGGCGGACAGGGGACCAAGCAATGAGCAGTTCTTC.

Only one count was recorded for this clone. The chain recombines TRBV7-9 with TRBJ2-2; tentative D call: TRBD2 (5 bases). The CDR3 covers 15 residues. Germline V lookup: CDR1 SEHNR, CDR2 FQNEAQ (reference sequence). V gave up 8 bases and J gave up 2 bases, with 15 bases separating them. The CDR3 loop reads CASDRAETNTGELFF. The CDR3 DNA sequence: TGTGCCAGCGATAGAGCGGAGACAAACACCGGGGAGCTGTTTTTT.

The V call is TRBV5-1, the J call TRBJ2-5; 11 bases agree with TRBD2. Unmatched junction bases numbered 1, after V lost 0 bases and J lost 3 bases. The CDR3 consists of 15 residues. Germline V gene lookup returns CDR1 SGHRS and CDR2 YFSETQ. This CDR3 is CASSLDSGGEETQYF. In nucleotides, the CDR3 is TGCGCCAGCAGCTTGGATAGCGGGGGGGAAGAGACCCAGTACTTC.

This clone was recorded once. The V gene is TRBV25-1, the J gene TRBJ2-7; D is possibly TRBD2 (5 bases). The V end lost 6 bases, the J end lost 6 bases, and 18 bases lay between the germline ends. Germline V CDR1 and CDR2: MGHDK, SYGVNS. The CDR3 is made up of 14 amino acids. CDR3 coding DNA: TGTGCCAGCAGGGAGGTGGGTTACGGTCCCGAGCAGTACTTC. It is translated as CASREVGYGPEQYF.

The rearrangement uses TRBV5-5 and TRBJ2-5; 9 bases are a match to TRBD2. From germline, CDR1 is SGHKS and CDR2 YYEKEE (reference sequence). The CDR3 runs to 16 residues. V gave up 6 bases and J gave up 0 bases; unmatched junction bases: 9. The CDR3 region is CASKAGGKEYQETQYF. As DNA, the CDR3 is TGTGCCAGCAAGGCGGGGGGGAAGGAGTACCAAGAGACCCAGTACTTC.

This clone was recorded only once. V gene TRBV2 combines with J gene TRBJ1-6; weak D call: TRBD1 (6 bases). Germline CDR1 and CDR2: SNHLY and FYNNEI. This CDR3 is 14 amino acids long. Trimming took 6 bases from V and 7 from J, leaving 13 bases between them. The CDR3 DNA reads TGTGCCAGCAGAACAGGGTCGGAGAATTCACCCCTCCACTTT. The encoded protein is CASRTGSENSPLHF. Looking up the rest from reference TRBV2 and TRBJ1-6 gives the full variable domain: EPEVTQTPSHQVTQMGQEVILRCVPISNHLYFYWYRQILGQKVEFLVSFYNNEISEKSEIFDDQFSVERPDGSNFTLKIRSTKLEDSAMYFCASRTGSENSPLHFGNGTRLTVT.

This sequence joins TRBV5-6 and TRBJ2-5; 11 nucleotides line up with TRBD2. The V and J ends lost 4 bases and 6 bases, in that order; junction bases with no gene match: 11. Germline assignment: CDR1 SGHDT and CDR2 YYEEEE. The CDR3 covers 16 residues. The CDR3 region is CASSQDAASGGQTQYF. In nucleotides, the CDR3 is TGTGCCAGCAGCCAGGACGCAGCTAGCGGGGGGCAGACCCAGTACTTC.

V gene TRBV29-1 combines with J gene TRBJ2-3; 7 bases match TRBD1. This CDR3 has 14 amino acids. V gave up 6 bases and J gave up 3 bases; unmatched junction bases: 9. Germline V gene sequence: CDR1 SQVTM, CDR2 ANQGSEA. The CDR3 DNA sequence: TGCAGCGTGCGGACAGGCTGGGGGACAGATACGCAGTATTTT. It specifies CSVRTGWGTDTQYF.

This clone was picked up a small number of times. The rearrangement links TRBV28 to TRBJ2-7; D possibly corresponds to TRBD1 (6 bases). The CDR3 extends over 13 amino acids. Deletions cut 5 bases from V and 2 bases from J, with 10 bases between. CDR1 and CDR2 (germline): MDHEN, SYDVKM. CDR3 loop: CASSTDSAYEQYF. The CDR3 nucleotides read TGTGCCAGCAGTACGGACAGTGCCTACGAGCAGTACTTC. Complete variable domain (other parts from reference TRBV28 and TRBJ2-7): DVKVTQSSRYLVKRTGEKVFLECVQDMDHENMFWYRQDPGLGLRLIYFSYDVKMKEKGDIPEGYSVSREKKERFSLILESASTNQTSMYLCASSTDSAYEQYFGPGTRLTVT.

The rearrangement uses TRBV28 and TRBJ1-6; tentative D call: TRBD1 (5 bases). Between the trimmed V and J ends, which lost 3 bases and 7 bases, there was a span of 13 bases. CDR1 MDHEN and CDR2 SYDVKM come from the germline V gene. CDR3 size: 15 residues. The CDR3 DNA is TGTGCCAGCAGTTTCGGCGGGACGTCAAATTCACCCCTCCACTTT. Protein: CASSFGGTSNSPLHF.

This chain uses TRBV14 with TRBJ2-3; TRBD2 might be the D (6 bases). V was trimmed by 0 bases and J by 4 bases, leaving 8 bases between them. This CDR3 has 14 residues. Per the germline V gene, CDR1 is SGHDN and CDR2 is FVKESK. CDR3 sequence reads: CASSQERRADTQYF. CDR3 sequence (DNA): TGTGCCAGCAGCCAAGAAAGGAGGGCAGATACGCAGTATTTT. The complete variable domain, with remaining parts taken from reference TRBV14 and TRBJ2-3, reads EAGVTQFPSHSVIEKGQTVTLRCDPISGHDNLYWYRRVMGKEIKFLLHFVKESKQDESGMPNNRFLAERTGGTYSTLKVQPAELEDSGVYFCASSQERRADTQYFGPGTRLTVL.

This chain uses TRBV29-1 with TRBJ1-1, with D unresolved. The length of the CDR3 is 11 residues. Trimming pared 6 bases from V and 1 base from J, leaving 6 bases between. Germline V CDR1 and CDR2: SQVTM, ANQGSEA. The CDR3 sequence is CSVEWNTEAFF. The CDR3 DNA reads as TGCAGCGTGGAGTGGAACACTGAAGCTTTCTTT.

This chain uses TRBV6-5 with TRBJ1-2, with 8 bases lining up with TRBD1. The CDR3 length is 14 residues. V was pared by 5 bases and J by 4 bases, with 6 bases of the junction left unmatched. Germline V gives CDR1 MNHEY, CDR2 SVGAGI. As DNA, the CDR3 is TGTGCCAGCAGTATCGACAGGGGCGTCTATGGCTACACCTTC. Its translation is CASSIDRGVYGYTF.

This clone is a singleton in its sample. V and J are TRBV10-1 and TRBJ2-3; the D gene is possibly TRBD1 (6 bases). V lost 0 bases and J lost 1, with 8 bases in between. Germline values: CDR1 WNHNN, CDR2 SYGVQD (reference sequence). The CDR3 has 15 amino acids. CDR3 loop: CASSESNRGTDTQYF. The CDR3 DNA is TGCGCCAGCAGTGAGTCGAACAGGGGCACAGATACGCAGTATTTT.

This sequence joins TRBV6-5 and TRBJ1-2; TRBD1 matches 9 bases. After removal of 10 bases from V and 4 bases from J, the junction contained 10 bases not matched to a gene. This CDR3 has 14 residues. CDR1 and CDR2 from the germline V gene are MNHEY and SVGAGI. CDR3 protein: CATITGGLSYGYTF. The CDR3 region has the DNA TGTGCCACAATCACAGGGGGCTTAAGCTATGGCTACACCTTC.

This clone was observed a few times. The chain links TRBV11-3 to TRBJ2-1; TRBD2 aligns across 7 bases. Germline V gene lookup returns CDR1 SGHNT and CDR2 YENEEA. This CDR3 contains 14 residues. J lost 12 bases, V lost 2 bases, and 10 bases had no gene match. For the CDR3, the DNA is TGTGCCAGCAGCTTATCGAGCGGGGAGGCAGGGCAGTTCTTC. Translating gives CASSLSSGEAGQFF.